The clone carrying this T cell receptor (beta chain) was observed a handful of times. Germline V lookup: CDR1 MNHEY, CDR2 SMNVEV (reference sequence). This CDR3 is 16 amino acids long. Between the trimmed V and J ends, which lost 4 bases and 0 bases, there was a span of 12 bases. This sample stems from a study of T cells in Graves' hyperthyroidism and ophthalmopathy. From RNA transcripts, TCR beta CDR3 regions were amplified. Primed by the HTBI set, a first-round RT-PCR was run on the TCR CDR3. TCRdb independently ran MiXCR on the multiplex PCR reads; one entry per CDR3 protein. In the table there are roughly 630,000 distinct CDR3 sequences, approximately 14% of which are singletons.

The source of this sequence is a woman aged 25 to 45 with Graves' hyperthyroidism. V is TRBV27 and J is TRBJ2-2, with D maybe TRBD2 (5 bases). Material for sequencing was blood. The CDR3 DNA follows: TGTGCCAGCAGTTCCCGGGAACCCCCGAACACCGGGGAGCTGTTTTTT. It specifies CASSSREPPNTGELFF.